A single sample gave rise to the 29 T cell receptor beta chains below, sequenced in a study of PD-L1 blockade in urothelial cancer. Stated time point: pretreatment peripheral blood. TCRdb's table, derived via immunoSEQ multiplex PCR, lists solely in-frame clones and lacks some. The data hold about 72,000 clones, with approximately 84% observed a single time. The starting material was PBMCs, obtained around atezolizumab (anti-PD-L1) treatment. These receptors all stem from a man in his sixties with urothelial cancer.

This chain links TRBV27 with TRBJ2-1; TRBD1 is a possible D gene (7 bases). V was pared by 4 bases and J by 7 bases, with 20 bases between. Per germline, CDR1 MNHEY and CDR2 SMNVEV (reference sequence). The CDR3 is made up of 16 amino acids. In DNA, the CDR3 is TGTGCCAGCAGTTCCGCGGGACAGCCGAACTTAAATGAGCAGTTCTTC. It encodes CASSSAGQPNLNEQFF.

The chain's CDR3 is CASSPRTGNTEAFF. CDR3 nucleotides: TGTGCCAGCAGTCCCCGGACAGGGAACACTGAAGCTTTCTTT. The chain couples TRBV27 to TRBJ1-1; TRBD1 matches 7 bases. The V and J ends lost 5 bases and 1 base, in that order; junction bases with no gene match: 4. CDR1 MNHEY and CDR2 SMNVEV come from the germline V gene (reference sequence). The CDR3 has 14 amino acids.

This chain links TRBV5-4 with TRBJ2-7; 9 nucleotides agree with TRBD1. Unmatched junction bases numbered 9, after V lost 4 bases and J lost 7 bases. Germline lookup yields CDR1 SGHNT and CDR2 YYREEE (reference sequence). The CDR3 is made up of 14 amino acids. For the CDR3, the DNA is TGTGCCAGCAGCCCACCGGGACAGGGTGGGGAGCAGTACTTC. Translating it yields CASSPPGQGGEQYF.

This CDR3 reads CASSLSSSLAGNNEQFF. DNA of the CDR3: TGTGCCAGCAGCTTATCATCCTCACTAGCGGGGAACAATGAGCAGTTCTTC. The chain couples TRBV13 to TRBJ2-1; 10 nucleotides line up with TRBD2. Trimming at V came to 2 bases and at J to 5 bases, leaving 9 bases not matched to a gene. CDR3 length equals 17 residues. Germline V CDR1 and CDR2: PRHDT, FYEKMQ (reference sequence). Combining the CDR3 with reference TRBV13 and TRBJ2-1 gives the whole variable domain AAGVIQSPRHLIKEKRETATLKCYPIPRHDTVYWYQQGPGQDPQFLISFYEKMQSDKGSIPDRFSAQQFSDYHSELNMSSLELGDSALYFCASSLSSSLAGNNEQFFGPGTRLTVL.

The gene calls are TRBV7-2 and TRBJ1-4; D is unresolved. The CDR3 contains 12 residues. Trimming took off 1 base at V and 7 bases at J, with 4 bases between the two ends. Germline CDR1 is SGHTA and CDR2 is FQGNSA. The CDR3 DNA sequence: TGTGCCAGCAGCTTAGTCAGTGAAAAACTGTTTTTT. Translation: CASSLVSEKLFF.

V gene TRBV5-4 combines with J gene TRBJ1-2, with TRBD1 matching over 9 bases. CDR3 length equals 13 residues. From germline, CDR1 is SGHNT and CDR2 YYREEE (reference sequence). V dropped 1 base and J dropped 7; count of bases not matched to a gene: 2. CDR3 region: CASSLTGGRGYTF. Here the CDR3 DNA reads TGTGCCAGCAGCTTGACAGGGGGCCGTGGCTACACCTTC.

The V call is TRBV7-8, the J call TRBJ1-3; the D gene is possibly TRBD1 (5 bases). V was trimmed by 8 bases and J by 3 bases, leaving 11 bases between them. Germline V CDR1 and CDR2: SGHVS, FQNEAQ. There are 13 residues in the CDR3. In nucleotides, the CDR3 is TGTGCCAGCGGGACTTTTGATGGAAACACCATATATTTT. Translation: CASGTFDGNTIYF. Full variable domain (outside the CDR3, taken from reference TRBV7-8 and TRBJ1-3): GAGVSQSPRYKVAKRGQDVALRCDPISGHVSLFWYQQALGQGPEFLTYFQNEAQLDKSGLPSDRFFAERPEGSVSTLKIQRTQQEDSAVYLCASGTFDGNTIYFGEGSWLTVV.

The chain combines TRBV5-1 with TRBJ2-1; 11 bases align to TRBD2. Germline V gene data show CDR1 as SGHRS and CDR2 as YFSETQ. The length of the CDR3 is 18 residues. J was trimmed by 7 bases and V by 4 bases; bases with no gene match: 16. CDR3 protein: CASSVALLAGGLANEQFF. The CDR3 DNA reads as TGCGCCAGCAGCGTCGCTCTTCTAGCGGGGGGCCTGGCAAATGAGCAGTTCTTC.

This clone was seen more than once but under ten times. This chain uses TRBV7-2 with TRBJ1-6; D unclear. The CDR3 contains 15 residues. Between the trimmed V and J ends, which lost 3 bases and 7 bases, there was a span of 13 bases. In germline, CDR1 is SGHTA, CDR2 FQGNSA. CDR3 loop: CASSLALVMNSPLHF. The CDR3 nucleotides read TGTGCCAGCAGCTTGGCTCTAGTGATGAATTCACCCCTCCACTTT.

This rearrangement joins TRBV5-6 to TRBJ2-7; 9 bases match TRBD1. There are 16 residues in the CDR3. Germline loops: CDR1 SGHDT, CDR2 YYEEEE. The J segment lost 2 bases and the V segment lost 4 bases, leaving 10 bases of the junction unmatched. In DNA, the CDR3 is TGTGCCAGCAGCGGGGGACAGGGCCCCTCCCCCTACGAGCAGTACTTC. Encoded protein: CASSGGQGPSPYEQYF.

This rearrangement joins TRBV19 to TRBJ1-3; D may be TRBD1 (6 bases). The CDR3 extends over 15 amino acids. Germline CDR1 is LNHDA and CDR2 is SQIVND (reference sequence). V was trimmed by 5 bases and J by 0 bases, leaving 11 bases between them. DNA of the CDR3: TGTGCCAGTAGTGCTACAGGGAACTCTGGAAACACCATATATTTT. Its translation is CASSATGNSGNTIYF.

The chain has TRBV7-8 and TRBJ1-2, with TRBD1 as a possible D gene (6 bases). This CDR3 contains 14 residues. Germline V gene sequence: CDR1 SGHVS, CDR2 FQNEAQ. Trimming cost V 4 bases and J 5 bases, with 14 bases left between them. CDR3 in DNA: TGTGCCAGCAGCTCATCCGGGACAAATTATGGCTACACCTTC. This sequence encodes CASSSSGTNYGYTF.

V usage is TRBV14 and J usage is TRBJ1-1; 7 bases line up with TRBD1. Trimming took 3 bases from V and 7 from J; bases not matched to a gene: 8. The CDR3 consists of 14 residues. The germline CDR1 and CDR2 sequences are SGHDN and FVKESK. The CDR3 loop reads CASSQRQGSFEAFF. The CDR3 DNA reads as TGTGCCAGCAGCCAGAGACAGGGCTCCTTTGAAGCTTTCTTT. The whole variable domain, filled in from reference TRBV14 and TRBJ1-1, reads EAGVTQFPSHSVIEKGQTVTLRCDPISGHDNLYWYRRVMGKEIKFLLHFVKESKQDESGMPNNRFLAERTGGTYSTLKVQPAELEDSGVYFCASSQRQGSFEAFFGQGTRLTVV.

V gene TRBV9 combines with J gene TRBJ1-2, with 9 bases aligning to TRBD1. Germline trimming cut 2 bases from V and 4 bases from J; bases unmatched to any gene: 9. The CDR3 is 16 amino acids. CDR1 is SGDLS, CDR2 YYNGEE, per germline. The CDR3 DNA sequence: TGTGCCAGCAGCGTTACCCCGGGACAGGGTTCCTATGGCTACACCTTC. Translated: CASSVTPGQGSYGYTF.

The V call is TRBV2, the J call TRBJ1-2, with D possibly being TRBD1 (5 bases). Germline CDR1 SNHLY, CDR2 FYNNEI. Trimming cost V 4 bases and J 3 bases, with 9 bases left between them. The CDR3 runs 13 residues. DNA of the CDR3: TGTGCCAGCAGTGTGATAGGGGACTATGGCTACACCTTC. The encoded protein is CASSVIGDYGYTF.

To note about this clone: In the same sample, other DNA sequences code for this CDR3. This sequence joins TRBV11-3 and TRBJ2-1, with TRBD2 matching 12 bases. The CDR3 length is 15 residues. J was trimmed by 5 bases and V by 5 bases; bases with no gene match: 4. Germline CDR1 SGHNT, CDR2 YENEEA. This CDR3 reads CASSPGLAGNNEQFF. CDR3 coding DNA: TGTGCCAGCAGCCCCGGACTAGCGGGAAACAATGAGCAGTTCTTC.

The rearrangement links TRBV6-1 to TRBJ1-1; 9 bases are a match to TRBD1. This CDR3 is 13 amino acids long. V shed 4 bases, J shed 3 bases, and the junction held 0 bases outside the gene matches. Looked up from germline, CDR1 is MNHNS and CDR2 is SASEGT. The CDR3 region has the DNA TGTGCCAGCAGTGGGACAGGGGACACTGAAGCTTTCTTT. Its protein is CASSGTGDTEAFF.

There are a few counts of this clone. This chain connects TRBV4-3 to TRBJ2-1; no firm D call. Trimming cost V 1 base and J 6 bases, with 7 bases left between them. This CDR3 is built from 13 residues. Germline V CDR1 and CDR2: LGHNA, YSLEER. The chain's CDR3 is CASSQGFGNEQFF. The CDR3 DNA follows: TGCGCCAGCAGCCAAGGATTCGGCAATGAGCAGTTCTTC.

This CDR3 is CASSLTYRDRGGDTQYF. The CDR3 bases are TGTGCCAGCAGCTTGACTTACCGAGACAGGGGGGGGGATACGCAGTATTTT. This chain joins TRBV11-2 and TRBJ2-3, with 9 bases fitting TRBD1. V shed 3 bases, J shed 6 bases, and the junction held 13 bases outside the gene matches. Germline CDR1 reads SGHAT; CDR2 reads FQNNGV. CDR3 length: 17 residues.

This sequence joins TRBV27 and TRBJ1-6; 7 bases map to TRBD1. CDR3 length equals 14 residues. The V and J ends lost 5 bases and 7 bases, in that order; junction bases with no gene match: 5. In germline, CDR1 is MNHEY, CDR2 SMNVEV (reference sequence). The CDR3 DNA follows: TGTGCCAGCAGTACGGGACAGAGGAATTCACCCCTCCACTTT. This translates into CASSTGQRNSPLHF.

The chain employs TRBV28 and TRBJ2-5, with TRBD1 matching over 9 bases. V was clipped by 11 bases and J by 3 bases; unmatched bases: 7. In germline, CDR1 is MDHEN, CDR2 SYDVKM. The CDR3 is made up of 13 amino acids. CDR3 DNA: TGTGCCGGGGGGGACAGGGCCGAAGAGACCCAGTACTTC. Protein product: CAGGDRAEETQYF.

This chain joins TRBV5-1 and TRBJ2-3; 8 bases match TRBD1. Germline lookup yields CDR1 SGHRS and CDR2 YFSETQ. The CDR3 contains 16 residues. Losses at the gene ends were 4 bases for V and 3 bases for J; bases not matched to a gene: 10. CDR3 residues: CASSPRPGQGTDTQYF. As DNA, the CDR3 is TGCGCCAGCAGCCCAAGGCCAGGACAGGGAACAGATACGCAGTATTTT.

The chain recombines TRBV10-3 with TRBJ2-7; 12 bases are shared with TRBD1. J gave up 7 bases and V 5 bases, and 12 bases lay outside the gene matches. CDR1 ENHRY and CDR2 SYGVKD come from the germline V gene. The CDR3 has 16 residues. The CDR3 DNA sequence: TGTGCCATCAGTTATGGGACAGGGGGCGCGGCACGGGAGCAGTACTTC. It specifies CAISYGTGGAAREQYF.

The CDR3: CASSQHRANSGNTIYF. The CDR3 nucleotides read TGTGCCAGCAGTCAACACAGGGCGAACTCTGGAAACACCATATATTTT. The gene calls are TRBV6-6 and TRBJ1-3; the D gene is possibly TRBD1 (6 bases). This CDR3 has 16 amino acids. Trimming took 5 bases from V and 0 from J, leaving 14 bases between them. CDR1 is MNHNY, CDR2 SVGAGI, per germline (reference sequence).

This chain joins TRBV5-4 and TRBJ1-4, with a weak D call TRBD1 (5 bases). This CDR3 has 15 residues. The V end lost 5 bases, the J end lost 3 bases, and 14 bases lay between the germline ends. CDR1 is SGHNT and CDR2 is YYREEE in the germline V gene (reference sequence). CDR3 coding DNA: TGTGCCAGCAGACAGACCGACAGCCCTAATGAAAAACTGTTTTTT. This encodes CASRQTDSPNEKLFF. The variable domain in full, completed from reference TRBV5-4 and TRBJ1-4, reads ETGVTQSPTHLIKTRGQQVTLRCSSQSGHNTVSWYQQALGQGPQFIFQYYREEENGRGNFPPRFSGLQFPNYSSELNVNALELDDSALYLCASRQTDSPNEKLFFGSGTQLSVL.

The CDR3 DNA follows: TGTGCCAGCAGCTTAACTGGGGCAGGGTTCGTTGGCTACACCTTC. This codes for CASSLTGAGFVGYTF. This sequence joins TRBV7-3 and TRBJ1-2, with D perhaps TRBD1 (5 bases). Germline V gene sequence: CDR1 SGHTA, CDR2 FQGTGA. Between the trimmed V and J ends, which lost 0 bases and 7 bases, there was a span of 15 bases. This CDR3 contains 15 residues.

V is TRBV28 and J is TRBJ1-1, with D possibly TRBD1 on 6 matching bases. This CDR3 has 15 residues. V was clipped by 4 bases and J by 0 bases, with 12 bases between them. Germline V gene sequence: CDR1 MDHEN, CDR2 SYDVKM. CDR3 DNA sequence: TGTGCCAGCAGTTCAAGGGAGGGGGTGAACACTGAAGCTTTCTTT. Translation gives CASSSREGVNTEAFF.

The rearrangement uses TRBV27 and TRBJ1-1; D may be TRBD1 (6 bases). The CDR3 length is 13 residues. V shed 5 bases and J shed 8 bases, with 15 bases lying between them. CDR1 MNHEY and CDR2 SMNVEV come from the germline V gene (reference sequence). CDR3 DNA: TGTGCCAGCAGTACCGGGACATTCAGCGAAGCTTTCTTT. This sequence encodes CASSTGTFSEAFF.

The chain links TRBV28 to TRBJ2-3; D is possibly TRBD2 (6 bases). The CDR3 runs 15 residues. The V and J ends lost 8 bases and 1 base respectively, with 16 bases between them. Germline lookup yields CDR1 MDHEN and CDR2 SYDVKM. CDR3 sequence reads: CASAGRRIGTDTQYF. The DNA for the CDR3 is TGTGCCAGCGCAGGGAGGAGGATAGGCACAGATACGCAGTATTTT.